The T cell receptor (beta chain) under discussion was sequenced for a study of molecular identifiers for immune sequencing clone quantification. The authors gated naive CD8 T cells as CD8+CD4-CCR7+CD45RA+ for sorting. V was shortened by 4 bases and J by 1 base, with 17 bases between the two germline ends. The CDR3 is 16 residues long. Germline-derived CDR1 and CDR2 are SGHNT and YYREEE (reference sequence). This clonotype has just a few counts. What it binds is not known. General study findings and limits: A single cell's spiked Jurkat TCR RNA was reportedly detectable among approximately 930,000 naive cells.

From the PCR reads, TCRdb called clonotypes with MiXCR, one entry per CDR3 protein. The table has about 640,000 distinct CDR3 sequences, less than 20% seen once. Source material: naive CD8+ T cells from blood, with Jurkat cell RNA spiked in. Subset indicated: FACS-sorted CD8+CD4-CCR7+CD45RA+ naive T cells. This receptor was taken from a human donor in good health. Some libraries in this study had Jurkat cell RNA spiked in. V is TRBV5-4 and J is TRBJ2-5, with D perhaps matching TRBD2 (6 bases). CDR3 nucleotide sequence: TGTGCCAGCAGCCCCCGCGGGGACCTAATCCAAGAGACCCAGTACTTC. The encoded protein is CASSPRGDLIQETQYF.